These 21 T cell receptor beta chains were all obtained from the same sample, sequenced in a study of blood T cell repertoires in COVID-19 (TCRdb year 2020). Preparation of the library involved the immunoSEQ multiplex PCR assay. The immuneACCESS repertoire file appears here via TCRdb, limited to in-frame rearrangements. These files lack a portion of the clones; in checked studies, under half of the deficit traces to unresolved V genes, and the cause of the others is not known. The table for this sample lists 200,000 to 300,000 clones; roughly 84% of them were counted only once. The biggest ten clones account for approximately 9% of the sample. The material sequenced was peripheral blood. Receptors originate from a human donor in a cohort sampled during active COVID-19.

This clone was recorded only once. The chain is built from TRBV24-1 and TRBJ2-2, with TRBD1 as a possible D gene (5 bases). V lost 4 bases and J lost 7, with 9 bases in between. This CDR3 is built from 13 residues. Germline CDR1 is KGHDR and CDR2 is SFDVKD. The CDR3 here is CATSEGDHGELFF. CDR3 DNA sequence: TGTGCCACCAGTGAAGGGGATCACGGGGAGCTGTTTTTT.

The chain combines TRBV10-3 with TRBJ2-3; D call uncertain. Germline CDR1 and CDR2: ENHRY and SYGVKD. The CDR3 sequence is 11 residues long. Trimming took 9 bases from V and 4 from J, leaving 8 bases between them. In DNA form, the CDR3 reads TGTGCCATTTCTTTTTCAGATACGCAGTATTTT. As protein: CAISFSDTQYF.

This clone was seen once. Here the CDR3 reads CASSQGRGRYEQYF. DNA of the CDR3: TGCGCCAGCAGCCAAGGCAGGGGGCGCTACGAGCAGTACTTC. The gene calls are TRBV4-3 and TRBJ2-7; 8 bases fit TRBD1. CDR1 and CDR2 (germline): LGHNA, YSLEER. CDR3 length equals 14 residues. V lost 1 base, J lost 3 bases, and 2 bases stayed unmatched.

As to this clone: The same CDR3 also results from other DNA sequences found in this sample. The V gene is TRBV18, the J gene TRBJ2-7; D is undetermined. The CDR3 has 13 residues. The V gene lost 0 bases and the J gene lost 3 bases, with 6 bases spanning the gap. Germline V gives CDR1 KGHSH, CDR2 LQKENI. This chain's CDR3 is CASSPPASYEQYF. In DNA form, the CDR3 reads TGTGCCAGCTCACCACCGGCCAGCTACGAGCAGTACTTC. The full variable domain, with the rest looked up from reference TRBV18 and TRBJ2-7, is NAGVMQNPRHLVRRRGQEARLRCSPMKGHSHVYWYRQLPEEGLKFMVYLQKENIIDESGMPKERFSAEFPKEGPSILRIQQVVRGDSAAYFCASSPPASYEQYFGPGTRLTVT.

The rearrangement joins TRBV2 to TRBJ2-7; 8 bases are a match to TRBD2. The V and J ends lost 5 bases and 4 bases, in that order; junction bases with no gene match: 10. CDR1 is SNHLY, CDR2 FYNNEI, per germline. CDR3 length: 15 amino acids. CDR3 coding DNA: TGTGCCAGCAGTCGAATACGGCTAGCGGGTTACGAGCAGTACTTC. Its translation: CASSRIRLAGYEQYF.

There are a few counts of this clone. V usage is TRBV7-2 and J usage is TRBJ1-4, with 9 bases aligning to TRBD1. Germline V gives CDR1 SGHTA, CDR2 FQGNSA. V was clipped by 5 bases and J by 8 bases; unmatched bases: 9. CDR3 size: 15 residues. The CDR3 DNA reads as TGTGCCAGCAGCCCCCGGGACAGGGTTAGGGAAAAACTGTTTTTT. This sequence encodes CASSPRDRVREKLFF.

The genes are TRBV4-2 and TRBJ2-4; D possibly corresponds to TRBD2 (6 bases). The CDR3 consists of 17 residues. Germline V gives CDR1 LGHNA, CDR2 YNFKEQ. V lost 1 base and J lost 0, with 13 bases in between. As DNA, the CDR3 is TGTGCCAGCAGCCAAGGCCCGGAGGGTATAGCCAAAAACATTCAGTACTTC. Its translation: CASSQGPEGIAKNIQYF.

This rearrangement joins TRBV11-2 to TRBJ1-4; 9 positions agree with TRBD1. V lost 5 bases, J lost 7 bases, and 14 bases stayed unmatched. Germline V lookup: CDR1 SGHAT, CDR2 FQNNGV. CDR3 length: 17 amino acids. The CDR3 coding sequence is TGTGCCAGCAGCCAGGTCCCGGGACAGGGATGGGGTGAAAAACTGTTTTTT. Translating it yields CASSQVPGQGWGEKLFF. The entire variable domain, with the rest obtained from reference TRBV11-2 and TRBJ1-4, is as follows: EAGVAQSPRYKIIEKRQSVAFWCNPISGHATLYWYQQILGQGPKLLIQFQNNGVVDDSQLPKDRFSAERLKGVDSTLKIQPAKLEDSAVYLCASSQVPGQGWGEKLFFGSGTQLSVL.

The genes are TRBV6-5 and TRBJ1-2; D unclear. This CDR3 spans 15 amino acids. The V end was cut by 4 bases, the J end by 6 bases, with 18 bases between. CDR1 MNHEY and CDR2 SVGAGI come from the germline V gene. CDR3 DNA: TGTGCCAGCAGTTCGTACGGAGGATCTTTGGATGGCTACACCTTC. It yields the protein CASSSYGGSLDGYTF.

J is TRBJ2-1 and V is TRBV7-2; 8 positions agree with TRBD2. Germline V gives CDR1 SGHTA, CDR2 FQGNSA. V was clipped by 2 bases and J by 4 bases; unmatched bases: 4. CDR3 size: 15 residues. The CDR3 region is CASSLRRGVYNEQFF. CDR3 nucleotides: TGTGCCAGCAGCTTAAGGCGGGGGGTGTACAATGAGCAGTTCTTC.

The rearrangement links TRBV7-9 to TRBJ1-2, with 9 bases that match TRBD1. V lost 0 bases and J lost 4; bases outside the gene matches: 12. Germline CDR1 SEHNR, CDR2 FQNEAQ (reference sequence). This CDR3 region has 18 residues. As DNA, the CDR3 is TGTGCCAGCAGCTTAGCCGGGACAGGGATTGAGGGGACCTATGGCTACACCTTC. This sequence encodes CASSLAGTGIEGTYGYTF.

The chain has TRBV15 and TRBJ1-2; the D is unclear. CDR1 is LNHNV and CDR2 is YYDKDF in the germline V gene (reference sequence). The CDR3 runs 15 residues. V was trimmed by 5 bases and J by 7 bases, leaving 20 bases between them. CDR3 amino acids: CATSPGLEAGGGYTF. DNA of the CDR3: TGTGCCACCAGCCCGGGATTGGAGGCAGGAGGTGGCTACACCTTC.

This chain joins TRBV5-1 and TRBJ2-2; perhaps TRBD2 as D (5 bases). Germline CDR1 and CDR2: SGHRS and YFSETQ. The CDR3 is 15 amino acids. Trimming shortened V by 3 bases and J by 3 bases, and 12 bases separated the two germline ends. The CDR3 DNA follows: TGCGCCAGCAGCTCGGAGCGGAAGTACACCGGGGAGCTGTTTTTT. Its translation is CASSSERKYTGELFF.

This clone was counted once. The gene calls are TRBV6-5 and TRBJ2-7; a possible D gene is TRBD1 (6 bases). The germline gives CDR1 MNHEY, CDR2 SVGAGI. Trimming stripped 0 bases from V and 3 bases from J, with 12 bases between. The CDR3 loop spans 15 amino acids. CDR3 in amino acids: CASSYSSGEYYEQYF. Here the CDR3 DNA reads TGTGCCAGCAGTTACTCGTCAGGGGAATACTACGAGCAGTACTTC.

The CDR3 DNA sequence: TGTGCCAGCAGCGCTAGGGGACTAGCGGGAGGGGAGACCCAGTACTTC. It specifies CASSARGLAGGETQYF. The chain is built from TRBV9 and TRBJ2-5; 16 bases are a match to TRBD2. This CDR3 has 16 amino acids. The germline V gene encodes CDR1 SGDLS and CDR2 YYNGEE. The J segment lost 5 bases and the V segment lost 3 bases, leaving 4 bases of the junction unmatched.

The chain has TRBV7-9 and TRBJ1-6, with D possibly matching TRBD1 (6 bases). Germline assignment: CDR1 SEHNR and CDR2 FQNEAQ (reference sequence). This CDR3 region has 19 residues. Trimming pared 5 bases from V and 0 bases from J, leaving 20 bases between. The CDR3: CASSPAGGRPGSYNSPLHF. CDR3 nucleotides: TGTGCCAGCAGCCCCGCGGGGGGGCGACCAGGCTCCTATAATTCACCCCTCCACTTT.

Concerning this clone itself: This same CDR3 is encoded by further DNA sequences in the sample. V is TRBV6-2 or TRBV6-3 and J is TRBJ2-7, with TRBD1 matching over 8 bases. This CDR3 has 14 amino acids. Trimming cost V 2 bases and J 3 bases; bases outside gene matches: 3. Germline V gene lookup returns CDR1 MNHEY and CDR2 SVGEGT. CDR3 bases: TGTGCCAGCAGTTACCCAGGGGGCGGCTACGAGCAGTACTTC. Encoded protein: CASSYPGGGYEQYF.

This chain links TRBV4-1 with TRBJ1-1; no firm D call. The germline gives CDR1 MGHRA, CDR2 YSYEKL. This CDR3 contains 14 residues. V was trimmed by 0 bases and J by 4 bases, leaving 9 bases between them. For the CDR3, the DNA is TGCGCCAGCAGCCAAGAAGCGGGTAGCACTGAAGCTTTCTTT. Its protein is CASSQEAGSTEAFF.

A few counts support this clone. The chain joins TRBV7-2 to TRBJ2-7; unclear D gene. CDR1 and CDR2 (germline): SGHTA, FQGNSA. The CDR3 totals 14 residues. Trimming pared 4 bases from V and 1 base from J, leaving 11 bases between. The CDR3 reads CASSSKNPSYEQYF. In nucleotides, the CDR3 is TGTGCCAGCAGCTCCAAAAATCCATCCTACGAGCAGTACTTC.

The chain links TRBV4-1 to TRBJ2-3; TRBD2 matches 9 bases. Trimming took 1 base from V and 6 from J; bases not matched to a gene: 8. The CDR3 covers 16 residues. Germline CDR1 MGHRA, CDR2 YSYEKL. Here the CDR3 DNA reads TGCGCCAGCAGCCAAGGGAACAGCGGGGGGCTGGATACGCAGTATTTT. Translating it yields CASSQGNSGGLDTQYF.

The rearrangement links TRBV28 to TRBJ1-5; TRBD1 aligns across 8 bases. In germline, CDR1 is MDHEN, CDR2 SYDVKM. The CDR3 extends over 14 amino acids. Unmatched junction bases numbered 10, after V lost 6 bases and J lost 9 bases. CDR3 amino acids: CASRPGTGGAPQHF. CDR3 sequence (DNA): TGTGCCAGCAGGCCTGGGACAGGTGGGGCGCCCCAGCATTTT.